The 32 T cell receptor beta chains in this list originate from one sample, sequenced in a study of blood T cell repertoires in COVID-19. Sequencing used immunoSEQ multiplex PCR; TCRdb keeps in-frame clones, though not all of them. The data contain roughly 76,000 clones, 90% of them singletons. Sequencing used peripheral blood. All receptors derive from a man over 45 with acute or convalescent COVID-19.

V is TRBV7-2 and J is TRBJ1-5, with 8 bases matching TRBD1. The V segment lost 1 base and the J segment 3 bases; nucleotides outside the gene matches: 8. Germline V gene data show CDR1 as SGHTA and CDR2 as FQGNSA. The CDR3 is 17 residues long. The CDR3 DNA is TGTGCCAGCAGCTTAGAATTCGACAGGGGCGTCAATCAGCCCCAGCATTTT. Its translation: CASSLEFDRGVNQPQHF.

V usage is TRBV7-8 and J usage is TRBJ2-7, with a tentative D call TRBD2 (6 bases). Germline values: CDR1 SGHVS, CDR2 FQNEAQ. The CDR3 consists of 13 residues. Between the trimmed V and J ends, which lost 3 bases and 4 bases, there was a span of 10 bases. CDR3 loop: CASSLRDGYEQYV. CDR3 DNA: TGTGCCAGCAGCTTGCGGGACGGATACGAGCAGTACGTC.

This rearrangement joins TRBV7-9 to TRBJ2-5, with D perhaps matching TRBD1 (6 bases). With 7 bases removed from V and 1 base from J, the gap between germline ends came to 16 bases. The CDR3 runs to 15 residues. CDR1 SEHNR and CDR2 FQNEAQ come from the germline V gene (reference sequence). The CDR3 region is CASTPQGLTQETQYF. The CDR3 DNA is TGTGCCAGCACCCCCCAGGGGCTAACCCAAGAGACCCAGTACTTC.

V and J are TRBV5-1 and TRBJ2-3, with TRBD1 as a possible D gene (6 bases). The germline CDR1 and CDR2 sequences are SGHRS and YFSETQ. V was trimmed by 2 bases and J by 4 bases, leaving 8 bases between them. This CDR3 is built from 13 residues. The CDR3 spells CASSFGGADTQYF. In DNA form, the CDR3 reads TGCGCCAGCAGCTTTGGGGGCGCAGATACGCAGTATTTT.

By share of the sample, this clone is medium-sized. Other DNA sequences in the same sample also yield this CDR3. The chain joins TRBV5-1 to TRBJ2-3; D unresolved. Trimming removed 3 bases from V and 0 bases from J, with 5 bases in between. CDR1 is SGHRS and CDR2 is YFSETQ in the germline V gene. The CDR3 has 13 amino acids. CDR3 coding DNA: TGCGCCAGCAGCTCAACTAGCACAGATACGCAGTATTTT. Amino acids: CASSSTSTDTQYF.

This chain connects TRBV28 to TRBJ1-4; D uncertain. The CDR3 totals 11 residues. The germline CDR1 and CDR2 sequences are MDHEN and SYDVKM. Trimming removed 5 bases at V and 8 bases at J, with 6 bases between. CDR3 protein: CASSLGEKLFF. The CDR3 DNA follows: TGTGCCAGCAGTCTAGGCGAAAAACTGTTTTTT.

The chain combines TRBV6-2 or TRBV6-3 with TRBJ2-7; 8 bases agree with TRBD1. This CDR3 region has 15 residues. The germline V gene has CDR1 MNHEY and CDR2 SVGEGT. The V and J ends lost 0 bases and 3 bases, in that order; junction bases with no gene match: 4. The CDR3 nucleotides are TGTGCCAGCAGTTACTCGACCAGGGGGCTCTACGAGCAGTACGTC. This translates into CASSYSTRGLYEQYV.

V gene TRBV7-2 combines with J gene TRBJ2-5, with TRBD1 matching 7 bases. J was trimmed by 2 bases and V by 0 bases; bases with no gene match: 0. From germline, CDR1 is SGHTA and CDR2 FQGNSA. The length of the CDR3 is 14 residues. CDR3 in DNA: TGTGCCAGCAGCTTAGCGGGACAGCAAGAGACCCAGTACTTC. It codes for CASSLAGQQETQYF.

The chain couples TRBV5-1 to TRBJ2-3, with 8 bases fitting TRBD1. The CDR3 spans 17 residues. V shed 4 bases and J 5 bases; nucleotides not matched to a gene: 15. Per germline, CDR1 SGHRS and CDR2 YFSETQ. The CDR3 is CASSTNPPGQVEDTQYF. CDR3 coding DNA: TGCGCCAGCAGCACGAACCCACCGGGACAGGTGGAAGATACGCAGTATTTT.

This chain links TRBV28 with TRBJ1-2, with a weak D call TRBD1 (5 bases). Trimming cost V 4 bases and J 8 bases, with 17 bases left between them. CDR1 is MDHEN, CDR2 SYDVKM, per germline. The CDR3 length is 14 residues. The CDR3 DNA is TGTGCCAGCAGTTCATCTGCGGGACTTTTGGGCTACACCTTC. Translating gives CASSSSAGLLGYTF.

The chain recombines TRBV15 with TRBJ2-7; 7 nucleotides align to TRBD1. The CDR3 runs to 20 residues. Trimming removed 0 bases from V and 1 base from J; junction bases left unmatched: 18. Germline V gene sequence: CDR1 LNHNV, CDR2 YYDKDF (reference sequence). For the CDR3, the DNA is TGTGCCACCAGCAGAGATCTAGGGGGCATGACTCCAAACATATCCTACGAGCAGTACGTC. Translation gives CATSRDLGGMTPNISYEQYV.

The V gene is TRBV28, the J gene TRBJ2-1; no definite D call. The germline gives CDR1 MDHEN, CDR2 SYDVKM. Trimming shortened V by 1 base and J by 4 bases, and 8 bases separated the two germline ends. The CDR3 runs to 14 residues. Here the CDR3 DNA reads TGTGCCAGCAGTTTATCGTCCGGGTACAATGAGCAGTTCTTC. It specifies CASSLSSGYNEQFF.

V gene TRBV10-3 combines with J gene TRBJ1-5, with a tentative D call TRBD1 (6 bases). The germline V gene has CDR1 ENHRY and CDR2 SYGVKD. The CDR3 is 13 residues long. V lost 7 bases, J lost 6 bases, and 13 bases lay in between. Here the CDR3 DNA reads TGTGCCATCACAACAGGGCTTGGTCAGCCCCAGCATTTT. This codes for CAITTGLGQPQHF.

The chain employs TRBV9 and TRBJ2-3, with D hard to call. Germline CDR1 and CDR2: SGDLS and YYNGEE. The CDR3 consists of 15 residues. Trimming shortened V by 0 bases and J by 0 bases, and 8 bases separated the two germline ends. In DNA, the CDR3 is TGTGCCAGCAGCGTAGGTGCTAGGAGCACAGATACGCAGTATTTT. It translates to CASSVGARSTDTQYF.

V and J are TRBV5-1 and TRBJ2-7; 9 bases line up with TRBD1. The J segment lost 5 bases and the V segment lost 3 bases, leaving 6 bases of the junction unmatched. CDR1 and CDR2 (germline): SGHRS, YFSETQ. The CDR3 loop spans 14 amino acids. CDR3 sequence: CASSSTGGPHEQYF. Here the CDR3 DNA reads TGCGCCAGCAGCTCGACAGGGGGTCCCCACGAGCAGTACTTC.

V and J are TRBV12-2 and TRBJ2-5; the table's D call, TRBD1, has no DNA check behind it. TRBV12-2 is a recognized pseudogene. This CDR3 region has 17 residues. This CDR3 is CASRLALGQGIWETQYF. The CDR3 coding sequence is TGTGCAAGTCGCTTAGCGCTGGGACAGGGGATTTGGGAGACCCAGTACTTC.

This chain uses TRBV24-1 with TRBJ2-2, with 9 bases that match TRBD1. CDR1 is KGHDR, CDR2 SFDVKD, per germline. With V trimmed by 4 bases and J by 4 bases, 6 bases remained unmatched. This CDR3 has 16 amino acids. The CDR3 protein is CATSESGTGTTGELFF. The DNA for the CDR3 is TGTGCCACCAGTGAATCCGGGACAGGGACCACCGGGGAGCTGTTTTTT.

The gene calls are TRBV7-2 and TRBJ1-2; 7 bases are shared with TRBD1. J was trimmed by 6 bases and V by 6 bases; bases with no gene match: 7. The CDR3 extends over 13 amino acids. Per the germline V gene, CDR1 is SGHTA and CDR2 is FQGNSA. In DNA form, the CDR3 reads TGTGCCAGCAGTCCAACACAGGGGAATGGCTACACCTTC. This codes for CASSPTQGNGYTF.

V gene TRBV4-2 combines with J gene TRBJ2-6; TRBD2 might be the D (6 bases). Germline CDR1 LGHNA, CDR2 YNFKEQ. Trimming took 1 base from V and 1 from J, leaving 17 bases between them. The length of the CDR3 is 19 residues. This CDR3 reads CASSQAGETGPSGANVLTF. DNA for the CDR3: TGTGCCAGCAGCCAAGCGGGGGAAACGGGACCTTCTGGGGCCAACGTCCTGACTTTC.

The chain links TRBV6-5 to TRBJ1-1, with a possible D match to TRBD1 (5 bases). Trimming removed 2 bases at V and 1 base at J, with 11 bases between. CDR1 MNHEY and CDR2 SVGAGI come from the germline V gene. There are 15 residues in the CDR3. This CDR3 is CASSYGRVSNTEAFF. In DNA, the CDR3 is TGTGCCAGCAGTTACGGCAGGGTATCGAACACTGAAGCTTTCTTT.

J is TRBJ2-5 and V is TRBV28, with 7 bases aligning to TRBD1. Germline assignment: CDR1 MDHEN and CDR2 SYDVKM. The CDR3 covers 14 residues. V gave up 4 bases and J gave up 0 bases; unmatched junction bases: 2. The CDR3 here is CASSSGQDQETQYF. DNA of the CDR3: TGTGCCAGCAGTTCCGGACAGGACCAAGAGACCCAGTACTTC.

The rearrangement uses TRBV9 and TRBJ2-3; possible D gene TRBD1, 6 bases. Germline CDR1 and CDR2: SGDLS and YYNGEE. The CDR3 extends over 14 amino acids. V was clipped by 0 bases and J by 7 bases, with 12 bases between them. CDR3: CASSVATGQNTQYF. In DNA, the CDR3 is TGTGCCAGCAGCGTAGCGACAGGTCAAAATACGCAGTATTTT. Based on the CDR3 plus reference TRBV9 and TRBJ2-3, the full variable domain is DSGVTQTPKHLITATGQRVTLRCSPRSGDLSVYWYQQSLDQGLQFLIQYYNGEERAKGNILERFSAQQFPDLHSELNLSSLELGDSALYFCASSVATGQNTQYFGPGTRLTVL.

The rearrangement joins TRBV4-3 to TRBJ2-3, with D possibly matching TRBD2 (6 bases). CDR1 and CDR2 from the germline V gene are LGHNA and YSLEER. This CDR3 has 13 residues. With 1 base removed from V and 8 bases from J, the gap between germline ends came to 10 bases. CDR3 amino acids: CASSQVGGSTQYF. CDR3 sequence (DNA): TGCGCCAGCAGCCAAGTTGGGGGGTCTACGCAGTATTTT.

The V and J genes are TRBV2 and TRBJ1-4; the match to TRBD1 covers 11 bases. The V segment lost 0 bases and the J segment 7 bases; nucleotides outside the gene matches: 1. Germline V CDR1 and CDR2: SNHLY, FYNNEI. This CDR3 spans 15 amino acids. The chain's CDR3 is CASSEAGTGGEKLFF. The CDR3 region has the DNA TGTGCCAGCAGTGAAGCTGGGACAGGGGGTGAAAAACTGTTTTTT.

This chain joins TRBV7-3 and TRBJ2-1, with TRBD2 as a possible D gene (5 bases). The ends were cut back, 2 bases at V and 3 bases at J, with 11 bases in the middle. Germline CDR1 reads SGHTA; CDR2 reads FQGTGA. The CDR3 sequence is 15 residues long. The CDR3 sequence is CASSLGRADYNEQFF. CDR3 nucleotides: TGTGCCAGCAGCTTAGGGCGGGCAGACTACAATGAGCAGTTCTTC.

The chain is built from TRBV19 and TRBJ2-3; D may be TRBD2 (6 bases). This CDR3 region has 16 residues. Germline assignment: CDR1 LNHDA and CDR2 SQIVND (reference sequence). V dropped 3 bases and J dropped 1 base, with 14 bases sitting between them. In nucleotides, the CDR3 is TGTGCCAGTAGTATTGGAGGGAGCGTAGGCACAGATACGCAGTATTTT. It codes for CASSIGGSVGTDTQYF.

The chain has TRBV11-2 and TRBJ2-5; 8 bases match TRBD2. The CDR3 sequence is 15 residues long. Germline values: CDR1 SGHAT, CDR2 FQNNGV. The V and J ends lost 4 bases and 2 bases, in that order; junction bases with no gene match: 6. CDR3 region: CASSYTSGAQETQYF. In DNA, the CDR3 is TGTGCCAGCAGCTATACTAGCGGAGCTCAAGAGACCCAGTACTTC.

The chain is built from TRBV6-5 and TRBJ1-2, with D maybe TRBD1 (6 bases). Per the germline V gene, CDR1 is MNHEY and CDR2 is SVGAGI. This CDR3 contains 13 residues. V lost 4 bases and J 3 bases, leaving 9 bases between the germline ends. The CDR3 region has the DNA TGTGCCAGCAGTTCGACAGGATACTATGGCTACACCTTC. Translating it yields CASSSTGYYGYTF.

This chain connects TRBV19 to TRBJ2-1; 9 positions agree with TRBD1. This CDR3 spans 17 amino acids. With V trimmed by 4 bases and J by 7 bases, 14 bases remained unmatched. Germline V gene data show CDR1 as LNHDA and CDR2 as SQIVND (reference sequence). The CDR3 sequence is CASSRALGQGPGNEQFF. In DNA form, the CDR3 reads TGTGCCAGTAGTAGGGCCCTGGGACAGGGCCCGGGGAATGAGCAGTTCTTC.

This clone came up a few times. The rearrangement uses TRBV7-3 and TRBJ2-1; 13 bases fit TRBD2. CDR1 and CDR2 from the germline V gene are SGHTA and FQGTGA. J lost 8 bases, V lost 5 bases, and 6 bases had no gene match. The CDR3 is 15 amino acids. The CDR3: CASSTSGREVYEQFF. DNA of the CDR3: TGTGCCAGCAGCACTAGCGGGAGGGAGGTCTATGAGCAGTTCTTC.

The CDR3 protein is CASSPTSGVNTGELFF. CDR3 nucleotides: TGCGCCAGCAGCCCGACTAGCGGGGTAAACACCGGGGAGCTGTTTTTT. The V and J genes are TRBV5-1 and TRBJ2-2, with TRBD2 identical over 11 bases. From germline, CDR1 is SGHRS and CDR2 YFSETQ. V shed 4 bases and J 2 bases; nucleotides not matched to a gene: 4. The CDR3 extends over 16 amino acids.

The chain uses TRBV6-5 and TRBJ1-4; D is uncertain. The CDR3 has 12 amino acids. From germline, CDR1 is MNHEY and CDR2 SVGAGI. The V end was cut by 8 bases, the J end by 2 bases, with 6 bases between. CDR3 bases: TGTGCCAGCGGGCTGACTAATGAAAAACTGTTTTTT. It is translated as CASGLTNEKLFF.